Shown below are 7 T cell receptor beta chains from a single sample sequenced in a study of beta chain features in type 1 diabetes. Findings and caveats of the study: For Type 1 diabetes patients, all four CD4+ subsets carried TCRB CDR3s that were moderately but significantly shorter.

The isolated RNA, all of it, was reverse transcribed, so expressed TCRB transcripts were what got sequenced. Some clones are missing from TCRdb's copy, which holds only in-frame ones; the method was immunoSEQ multiplex PCR. The table has some 640,000 clones, around an eighth seen once. Their target antigens are unknown. Sequenced: naive CD4+ T cells from blood. Source of these receptors: a man aged 18-30 years with type 1 diabetes.

J is TRBJ2-3 and V is TRBV5-1, with D possibly being TRBD1 or TRBD2 (6 bases each). Between the trimmed V and J ends, which lost 3 bases and 4 bases, there was a span of 12 bases. Germline V lookup: CDR1 SGHRS, CDR2 YFSETQ. The CDR3 contains 14 residues. The DNA for the CDR3 is TGCGCCAGCAGCTCTGAGAGGGGGGCAGATACGCAGTATTTT. It encodes CASSSERGADTQYF.

This clone showed up just a few times. The genes are TRBV4-1 and TRBJ2-4; no clear D. The V end was cut by 6 bases, the J end by 1 base, with 10 bases between. There are 14 residues in the CDR3. Germline V gene data show CDR1 as MGHRA and CDR2 as YSYEKL. In DNA form, the CDR3 reads TGCGCCAGCAGTCAACCCCCTGCCAAAAACATTCAGTACTTC. Translating it yields CASSQPPAKNIQYF.

The V gene is TRBV4-1, the J gene TRBJ2-2; weak D call: TRBD1 (6 bases). The V gene's germline CDR1 is MGHRA and CDR2 YSYEKL. There are 15 residues in the CDR3. Trimming pared 7 bases from V and 7 bases from J, leaving 19 bases between. CDR3 nucleotide sequence: TGCGCCAGCAACGAAGGGGGTTCTTGGGGCGGGGAGCTGTTTTTT. It translates to CASNEGGSWGGELFF.

This clone was detected a few times. The J gene is TRBJ1-2, the V gene TRBV30; D remains ambiguous. Germline V gene data show CDR1 as GTSNPN and CDR2 as SVGIG (reference sequence). V lost 2 bases, J lost 4 bases, and 8 bases lay in between. The CDR3 loop spans 12 amino acids. The CDR3 spells CAWSPEGYGYTF. CDR3 DNA: TGTGCCTGGAGTCCCGAGGGCTATGGCTACACCTTC.

The rearrangement uses TRBV30 and TRBJ2-1, with D perhaps matching TRBD1 or TRBD2 (5 bases each). The V gene's germline CDR1 is GTSNPN and CDR2 SVGIG (reference sequence). V lost 3 bases to trimming and J lost 0 bases, with 12 bases between them. The CDR3 has 15 amino acids. The CDR3 DNA sequence: TGTGCCTGGAGCCTCTCAGGGAGCTCCTACAATGAGCAGTTCTTC. Amino acids: CAWSLSGSSYNEQFF. The variable domain in full, completed from reference TRBV30 and TRBJ2-1, reads SQTIHQWPATLVQPVGSPLSLECTVEGTSNPNLYWYRQAAGRGLQLLFYSVGIGQISSEVPQNLSASRPQDRQFILSSKKLLLSDSGFYLCAWSLSGSSYNEQFFGPGTRLTVL.

This clone was observed a handful of times. This chain links TRBV6-1 with TRBJ2-4, with D possibly being TRBD1 (6 bases). The length of the CDR3 is 13 residues. Germline V gene data show CDR1 as MNHNS and CDR2 as SASEGT. Trimming shortened V by 10 bases and J by 7 bases, and 17 bases separated the two germline ends. CDR3 in DNA: TGTGCCACGTTCGGGGCGCAGGGGAACATTCAGTACTTC. It codes for CATFGAQGNIQYF.

The table lists this clone with a few counts. This chain connects TRBV7-6 to TRBJ1-6; D not certain. Germline V CDR1 and CDR2: SGHVS, FNYEAQ. This CDR3 spans 15 amino acids. V was shortened by 4 bases and J by 4 bases, with 11 bases between the two germline ends. CDR3 sequence (DNA): TGTGCCAGCAGCTCCCAGGAAGGGTATAATTCACCCCTCCACTTT. Translation gives CASSSQEGYNSPLHF.